Following are 7 T cell receptor beta chains from one sample sequenced in a study of Ad26.COV2.S vaccination and SARS-CoV-2 variants. The treatment was: roughly 19 received Ad26.COV2.S at low or high dose, single or two shots; 5 received placebo; per-sample allocation not given. Sampling happened 63 days after the first vaccine or placebo injection. Profiling relied on immunoSEQ multiplex PCR, and the TCRdb table lists in-frame clones only, not all of them. The data show about 420,000 clones, with 88% seen just once and roughly 4% held by the top ten. Here the sequenced sample was peripheral blood, taken in a trial of Ad26.COV2.S vaccine versus placebo. These receptors came from a person aged 18 to 65 who received the Ad26.COV2.S COVID-19 vaccine or a placebo.

The gene calls are TRBV5-1 and TRBJ2-5; maybe TRBD1 (6 bases). V was clipped by 3 bases and J by 2 bases, with 11 bases between them. This CDR3 spans 14 amino acids. Germline V gene data show CDR1 as SGHRS and CDR2 as YFSETQ. DNA for the CDR3: TGCGCCAGCAGCTCAGGACAGCCTCAAGAGACCCAGTACTTC. Amino acids: CASSSGQPQETQYF.

The V gene is TRBV2, the J gene TRBJ2-1, with D hard to call. The germline V and J ends were trimmed by 4 bases and 8 bases, with 12 bases remaining between them. From germline, CDR1 is SNHLY and CDR2 FYNNEI. The CDR3 consists of 13 residues. CDR3 protein: CASSADGWDEQFF. DNA for the CDR3: TGTGCCAGCAGTGCAGACGGTTGGGATGAGCAGTTCTTC.

This sequence joins TRBV7-2 and TRBJ2-1; TRBD2 matches 11 bases. There are 15 residues in the CDR3. Germline V lookup: CDR1 SGHTA, CDR2 FQGNSA. CDR3 in amino acids: CAIEGTSGGYNEQFF. Written as DNA, the CDR3 is TGTGCAATCGAGGGTACTAGCGGGGGTTACAATGAGCAGTTCTTC.

This clone came up once. The chain is built from TRBV7-6 and TRBJ1-3; D gene unclear. Trimming cost V 1 base and J 7 bases, with 5 bases left between them. Germline-derived CDR1 and CDR2 are SGHVS and FNYEAQ. The CDR3 consists of 12 residues. The CDR3 nucleotides are TGTGCCAGCAGCTTAGTCGGGAACACCATATATTTT. It specifies CASSLVGNTIYF.

V usage is TRBV7-2 and J usage is TRBJ1-3; D call uncertain. The germline gives CDR1 SGHTA, CDR2 FQGNSA. CDR3 size: 16 residues. Trimming pared 8 bases from V and 3 bases from J, leaving 20 bases between. CDR3 nucleotides: TGTGCCAGCGCCCCGGGCAAGGATATAGGTGGAAACACCATATATTTT. It is translated as CASAPGKDIGGNTIYF.

V and J are TRBV7-6 and TRBJ1-1; D is ambiguous. The CDR3 has 14 amino acids. V was clipped by 5 bases and J by 4 bases, with 14 bases between them. Germline V gene lookup returns CDR1 SGHVS and CDR2 FNYEAQ. CDR3 DNA: TGTGCCAGCAGCCATAGGGAATGGATCACTGAAGCTTTCTTT. It yields the protein CASSHREWITEAFF.

For the CDR3, the DNA is TGTGCTTCCATGGACAGCAGGTCCTACGAGCAGTACTTC. Encoded protein: CASMDSRSYEQYF. V and J are TRBV12-5 and TRBJ2-7, with D possibly matching TRBD1 (6 bases). The CDR3 extends over 13 amino acids. Trimming took off 11 bases at V and 1 base at J, with 15 bases between the two ends. Germline V gene data show CDR1 as LGHNT and CDR2 as FRNRAP.